A single sample is the source of the 13 T cell receptor beta chains below, sequenced in a study of cytomegalovirus exposure and HLA in healthy donors (dated by TCRdb to 2017 to 2019). Library preparation used the immunoSEQ multiplex PCR assay. TCRdb took this table from immuneACCESS and kept in-frame rearrangements with V and J called. Such tables lack part of the clones; where checked against another copy, unresolved V genes explain under half of the gap, and the rest is unexplained. Present in this sample are some 310,000 clones, roughly 86% of which were seen just once. Clones ranked in the top ten supply more than 0.95% of the sample. Material: PBMCs. The receptors shown here come from a man aged 25-40 years in good health and CMV-seronegative.

This clone was found a few times. The chain uses TRBV7-2 and TRBJ2-7, with TRBD1 as a possible D gene (5 bases). The CDR3 loop spans 15 amino acids. V lost 5 bases, J lost 3 bases, and 17 bases lay in between. Germline V gene data show CDR1 as SGHTA and CDR2 as FQGNSA. CDR3 DNA sequence: TGTGCCAGCAGCCCCTCCCCGGCCCAGGGCTACGAGCAGTACTTC. Amino acid sequence: CASSPSPAQGYEQYF.

This clone was seen only a few times. CDR3 DNA sequence: TGTGCCAGCAGCTTGGGGGCTAGCGGGGATACAGATACGCAGTATTTT. Translation gives CASSLGASGDTDTQYF. The chain uses TRBV5-6 and TRBJ2-3; TRBD2 matches at 9 bases. V dropped 0 bases and J dropped 3; count of bases not matched to a gene: 5. CDR3 length: 16 residues. CDR1 SGHDT and CDR2 YYEEEE come from the germline V gene.

This clone showed up just a few times. Distinct nucleotide sequences in the sample also encode this CDR3. The rearrangement joins TRBV5-4 to TRBJ2-7; D gene unclear. The CDR3 contains 12 residues. Between the trimmed V and J ends, which lost 4 bases and 1 base, there was a span of 6 bases. Germline V lookup: CDR1 SGHNT, CDR2 YYREEE (reference sequence). The CDR3 DNA follows: TGTGCCAGCAGCCTTTTTTCCTACGAGCAGTACTTC. Protein: CASSLFSYEQYF.

The chain employs TRBV5-1 and TRBJ1-3; 8 bases agree with TRBD1. Germline-derived CDR1 and CDR2 are SGHRS and YFSETQ. V lost 4 bases, J lost 3 bases, and 6 bases stayed unmatched. CDR3 length: 15 residues. The DNA for the CDR3 is TGCGCCAGCAGCCGGATTACAGGGGGTGGAAACACCATATATTTT. Amino acid sequence: CASSRITGGGNTIYF.

For the CDR3, the DNA is TGTGCCAGCAGCCCGAACAGGGCTATGAACACTGAAGCTTTCTTT. This encodes CASSPNRAMNTEAFF. J is TRBJ1-1 and V is TRBV5-8; D may be TRBD1 (6 bases). The CDR3 sequence is 15 residues long. CDR1 is SGHTS, CDR2 YDEGEE, per germline. With 4 bases removed from V and 0 bases from J, the gap between germline ends came to 13 bases.

This chain uses TRBV5-6 with TRBJ2-1; 9 bases fit TRBD1. The CDR3 consists of 17 residues. V lost 0 bases and J lost 6; bases outside the gene matches: 10. Germline V lookup: CDR1 SGHDT, CDR2 YYEEEE. CDR3 amino acids: CASSLDAGTGYRNEQFF. The CDR3 DNA follows: TGTGCCAGCAGCTTGGACGCCGGGACAGGGTACCGCAATGAGCAGTTCTTC.

The chain uses TRBV7-9 and TRBJ1-1; a possible D gene is TRBD1 (5 bases). CDR3 length: 14 amino acids. The germline V and J ends were trimmed by 8 bases and 1 base, with 14 bases remaining between them. The germline CDR1 and CDR2 sequences are SEHNR and FQNEAQ (reference sequence). The CDR3 reads CASYGGSGNTEAFF. The CDR3, as DNA: TGTGCCAGCTACGGGGGGTCAGGGAACACTGAAGCTTTCTTT.

In DNA, the CDR3 is TGTGCCAGTAGTCTCCAGGGTCGTCAAGAGACCCAGTACTTC. It is translated as CASSLQGRQETQYF. V and J are TRBV19 and TRBJ2-5, with D possibly matching TRBD1 (5 bases). Trimming removed 5 bases at V and 2 bases at J, with 12 bases between. CDR3 size: 14 residues. CDR1 and CDR2 from the germline V gene are LNHDA and SQIVND (reference sequence). Combining the CDR3 with reference TRBV19 and TRBJ2-5 gives the whole variable domain DGGITQSPKYLFRKEGQNVTLSCEQNLNHDAMYWYRQDPGQGLRLIYYSQIVNDFQKGDIAEGYSVSREKKESFPLTVTSAQKNPTAFYLCASSLQGRQETQYFGPGTRLLVL.

The CDR3 DNA reads as TGCAGCGTTGAATTTCCAGGGATTTACGAGCAGTACTTC. Translated: CSVEFPGIYEQYF. The rearrangement uses TRBV29-1 and TRBJ2-7; perhaps TRBD1 as D (5 bases). Germline V gene lookup returns CDR1 SQVTM and CDR2 ANQGSEA. Trimming cost V 2 bases and J 4 bases, with 12 bases left between them. This CDR3 is 13 amino acids long.

This sequence joins TRBV30 and TRBJ2-5, with 8 bases matching TRBD2. V shed 0 bases and J 4 bases; nucleotides not matched to a gene: 4. CDR3 length: 14 amino acids. CDR1 and CDR2 from the germline V gene are GTSNPN and SVGIG (reference sequence). The DNA for the CDR3 is TGTGCCTGGAGTGTCGCGGGGGGCGGAGAGACCCAGTACTTC. It encodes CAWSVAGGGETQYF. Full variable domain (rest looked up from reference TRBV30 and TRBJ2-5): SQTIHQWPATLVQPVGSPLSLECTVEGTSNPNLYWYRQAAGRGLQLLFYSVGIGQISSEVPQNLSASRPQDRQFILSSKKLLLSDSGFYLCAWSVAGGGETQYFGPGTRLLVL.

The rearrangement links TRBV10-2 to TRBJ1-2; D possibly corresponds to TRBD1 (5 bases). This CDR3 spans 14 amino acids. From germline, CDR1 is WSHSY and CDR2 SAAADI. With 2 bases removed from V and 4 bases from J, the gap between germline ends came to 11 bases. The CDR3 loop reads CASSETRDSYGYTF. CDR3 bases: TGCGCCAGCAGTGAGACCAGGGATTCCTATGGCTACACCTTC.

The rearrangement uses TRBV5-4 and TRBJ2-1; D uncertain. Deletions cut 3 bases from V and 0 bases from J, with 10 bases between. This CDR3 is built from 15 residues. CDR1 is SGHNT and CDR2 is YYREEE in the germline V gene (reference sequence). In DNA, the CDR3 is TGTGCCAGCAGCTCGACAACCCTCTCCTACAATGAGCAGTTCTTC. Translating it yields CASSSTTLSYNEQFF.

J is TRBJ2-3 and V is TRBV7-7; D remains unclear. The CDR3 has 13 amino acids. Germline assignment: CDR1 SSHAT and CDR2 FNYEAQ (reference sequence). Trimming stripped 1 base from V and 1 base from J, with 3 bases between. CDR3: CASSLVGTDTQYF. The CDR3, as DNA: TGTGCCAGCAGCTTAGTAGGCACAGATACGCAGTATTTT.